This T cell receptor beta chain emerged from a study of T cells in Graves' hyperthyroidism and ophthalmopathy (dated by TCRdb to the late 2010s). For context, the study as a whole: Peripheral blood was sampled at the time of initial diagnosis, prior to any treatment. The roughly 100 discovery patients were randomly split 7:3 into training and test sets. TCR Vbeta CDR3 sequencing of 140 or so peripheral blood samples (roughly 43 ophthalmopathy, roughly 74 hyperthyroidism and some 17 progressor patients) is reported in the paper. A discovery cohort of about 100 patients, roughly 45 with Graves' ophthalmopathy and 55 to 60 with stable Graves' hyperthyroidism, was used to find distinguishing TCR V-J signatures. Prospective prediction of ophthalmopathy was tested in an independent validation cohort consisting of roughly 19 hyperthyroidism patients and some 15 patients who later progressed to ophthalmopathy. After sampling, hyperthyroidism patients received methimazole starting at 30 mg daily, and ophthalmopathy patients received high-dose intravenous methylprednisolone. In about 6 Graves' hyperthyroidism patients, the study also compared T-cell repertoires from thyroid tissue with T-cell repertoires from blood. General study outcomes and caveats: Ophthalmopathy was separated from stable hyperthyroidism by a 13 V-J signature model, with approximately 85% sensitivity and approximately 84% specificity obtained in cross-validation and 80%/75% obtained in testing. Sample size was not statistically predetermined, and investigators were not blinded to group allocation. In validation, the model predicted progression to ophthalmopathy with over 60% sensitivity and approximately 72% specificity, a median of around 6.6 months before onset. Blood samples also contained most of the expanded thyroid clonotypes (frequency above 0.001), which suggests that blood repertoires may reflect thyroid immune responses.

TCR beta CDR3 regions were amplified from RNA transcripts. For the first round of RT-PCR on the TCR CDR3, the HTBI primer set was used together with the Qiagen OneStep RT-PCR kit. Libraries were constructed in a second round of multiplex PCR, after which size selection and purification were carried out. The libraries were sequenced on an Illumina HiSeq2000 using paired-end 100 bp reads. Under the source paper's analysis protocol: SOAPnuke was used to process the raw data, throwing out any read that contained adapters or uncalled bases, had a mean Phred below 15, or lacked an exact constant-primer or identifier match. High-quality paired reads were merged using COPE v1.2.5, and each unique nucleotide sequence was defined as a clonotype. MiTCR v1.1 was used to align the clonotypes against IMGT TRBV, TRBD and TRBJ reference segments. The analysis included only V-J combinations with a frequency above 0.0001, which together covered 99% to 99.2% of the repertoires. The TCS score was defined as F50 (clonal expansion) divided by E x V (chaos), with BLOSUM62-based TCRdist calculated between CDR3 peptides within each V-J. Welch's t-statistics and random forest reduced roughly 530 V-J features to 13, which were used in a naive Bayes classifier (R e1071). Using fastp trimming at Q25 and MiXCR clonotype assembly, TCRdb reanalyzed the public sequencing data and kept in-frame beta chains. A single entry per CDR3 protein holds the most common genes and DNA from its merged rows. The V and J calls follow TCRdb's processing rather than the paper's. The sample table lists 500,000 to 600,000 distinct CDR3 sequences, just under 20% of them with a count of one. The ten largest clones take up over 45% of the sample.

Taken from cysteine to phenylalanine, the CDR3 has 13 residues. This entry keeps only the CDR3 DNA: 39 bases, framed from base 1. Reading the germline V gene gives CDR1 MNHNS and CDR2 SASEGT. V ends up 10 bases short and J 6 bases short, with an unmatched junction base count of 9. This clonotype was seen only a few times. Its cognate antigen has yet to be identified. No base qualities exist here, and no much larger clone lies one base off it. Ophthalmopathy patients had moderately to severely active disease, with a Clinical Activity Score of 3 or more, a NOSPECS grade of 4 or more, and a disease duration of less than 3 months. Any patient with an uncontrolled infection, another autoimmune disease, pregnancy or lactation was excluded. Diagnoses were established on the basis of clinical symptoms, serum thyroxine and TRAb, thyroid ultrasound, and orbital computed tomography. PBMCs were separated from roughly 10 ml of fresh peripheral blood using Ficoll-Paque density gradient centrifugation. Trizol reagent was used to extract total RNA, and RNA quality was then checked on an Agilent 2100 Bioanalyzer.

The sequence was collected from a man aged 40-55 years with Graves' ophthalmopathy. The specimen was blood. The chain couples TRBV6-1 to TRBJ2-1; 7 junctional bases match TRBD2. CDR3 sequence: CATPGLPSNEQFF. The DNA reads TGTGCCACCCCGGGACTACCAAGCAATGAGCAGTTCTTC.